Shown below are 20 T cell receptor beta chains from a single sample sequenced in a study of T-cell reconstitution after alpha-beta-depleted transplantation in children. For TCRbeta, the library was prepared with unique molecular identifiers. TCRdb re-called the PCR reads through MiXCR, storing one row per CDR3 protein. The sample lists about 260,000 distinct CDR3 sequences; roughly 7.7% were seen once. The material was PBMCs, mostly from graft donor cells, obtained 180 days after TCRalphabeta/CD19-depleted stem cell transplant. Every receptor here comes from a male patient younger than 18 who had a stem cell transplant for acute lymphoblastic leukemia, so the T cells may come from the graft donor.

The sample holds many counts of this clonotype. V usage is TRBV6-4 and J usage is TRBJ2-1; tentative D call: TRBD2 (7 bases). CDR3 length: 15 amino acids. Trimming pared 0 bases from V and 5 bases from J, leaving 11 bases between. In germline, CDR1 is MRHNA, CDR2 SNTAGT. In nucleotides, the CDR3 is TGTGCCAGCAGTGACTCTCCGCGGGGGCACAATGAGCAGTTCTTC. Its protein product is CASSDSPRGHNEQFF.

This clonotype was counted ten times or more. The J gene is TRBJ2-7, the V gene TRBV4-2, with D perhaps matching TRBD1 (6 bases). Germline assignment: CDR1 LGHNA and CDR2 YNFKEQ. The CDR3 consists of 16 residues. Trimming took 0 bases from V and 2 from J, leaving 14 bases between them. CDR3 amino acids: CASSQDRGTPPYEQYF. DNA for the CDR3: TGTGCCAGCAGCCAAGATAGGGGGACACCGCCCTACGAGCAGTACTTC.

Written as DNA, the CDR3 is TGTGCCAGCAGATGGCAATTTATGAACACTGAAGCTTTCTTT. It specifies CASRWQFMNTEAFF. This rearrangement joins TRBV28 to TRBJ1-1; D gene uncertain. The CDR3 contains 14 residues. Per germline, CDR1 MDHEN and CDR2 SYDVKM. The V gene lost 6 bases and the J gene lost 0 bases, with 11 bases spanning the gap.

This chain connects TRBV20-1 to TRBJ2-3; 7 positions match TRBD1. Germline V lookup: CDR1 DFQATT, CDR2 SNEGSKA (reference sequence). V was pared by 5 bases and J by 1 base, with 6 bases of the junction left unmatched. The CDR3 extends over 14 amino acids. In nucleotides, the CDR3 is TGCAGTGCTCAGACAGGGATCCGCACAGATACGCAGTATTTT. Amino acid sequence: CSAQTGIRTDTQYF.

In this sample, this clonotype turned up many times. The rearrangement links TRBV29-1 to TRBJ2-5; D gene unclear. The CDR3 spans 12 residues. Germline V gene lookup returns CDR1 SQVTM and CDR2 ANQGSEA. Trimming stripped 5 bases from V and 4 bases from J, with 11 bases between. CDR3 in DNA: TGCAGCGTTCGGGTGGCACCAGAGACCCAGTACTTC. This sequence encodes CSVRVAPETQYF.

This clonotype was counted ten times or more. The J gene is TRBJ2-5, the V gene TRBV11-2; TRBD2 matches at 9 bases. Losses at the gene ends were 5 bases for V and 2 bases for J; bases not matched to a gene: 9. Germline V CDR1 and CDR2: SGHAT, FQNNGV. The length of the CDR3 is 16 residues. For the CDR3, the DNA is TGTGCCAGCAGCCACCTAGCGGGATGGGAACAAGAGACCCAGTACTTC. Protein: CASSHLAGWEQETQYF.

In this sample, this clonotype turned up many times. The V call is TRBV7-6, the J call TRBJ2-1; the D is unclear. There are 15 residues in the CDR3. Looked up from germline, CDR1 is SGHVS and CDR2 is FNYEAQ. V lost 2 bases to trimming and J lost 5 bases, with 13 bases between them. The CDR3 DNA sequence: TGTGCCAGCAGCTTACACCGGAAGTGGGACAATGAGCAGTTCTTC. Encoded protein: CASSLHRKWDNEQFF.

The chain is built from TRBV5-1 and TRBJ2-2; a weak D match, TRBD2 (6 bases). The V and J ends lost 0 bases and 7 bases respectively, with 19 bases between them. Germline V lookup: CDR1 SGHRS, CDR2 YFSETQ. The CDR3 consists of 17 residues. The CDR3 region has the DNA TGCGCCAGCAGCTTGGATCTAGCGAGGGCCTTCGGCGGGGAGCTGTTTTTT. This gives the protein CASSLDLARAFGGELFF. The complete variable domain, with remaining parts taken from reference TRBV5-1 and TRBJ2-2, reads KAGVTQTPRYLIKTRGQQVTLSCSPISGHRSVSWYQQTPGQGLQFLFEYFSETQRNKGNFPGRFSGRQFSNSRSEMNVSTLELGDSALYLCASSLDLARAFGGELFFGEGSRLTVL.

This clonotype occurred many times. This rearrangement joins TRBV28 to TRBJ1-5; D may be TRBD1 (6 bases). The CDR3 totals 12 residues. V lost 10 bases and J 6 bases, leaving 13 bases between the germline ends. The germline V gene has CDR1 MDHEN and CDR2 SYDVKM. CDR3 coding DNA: TGTGCCACCCAGACAGGACTTCAGCCCCAGCATTTT. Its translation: CATQTGLQPQHF.

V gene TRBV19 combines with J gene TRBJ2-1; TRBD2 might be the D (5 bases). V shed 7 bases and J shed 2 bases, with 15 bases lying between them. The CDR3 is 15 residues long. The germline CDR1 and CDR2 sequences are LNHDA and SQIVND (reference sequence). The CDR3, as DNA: TGTGCCAGTACCCATGCGGGCGGACCCTACAATGAGCAGTTCTTC. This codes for CASTHAGGPYNEQFF.

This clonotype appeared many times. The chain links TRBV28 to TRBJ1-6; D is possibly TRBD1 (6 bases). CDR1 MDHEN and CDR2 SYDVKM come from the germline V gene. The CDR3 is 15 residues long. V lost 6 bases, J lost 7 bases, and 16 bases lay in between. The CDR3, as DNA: TGTGCCAGCAGCGTTCCAGGGGCGGGGAATTCACCCCTCCACTTT. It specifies CASSVPGAGNSPLHF.

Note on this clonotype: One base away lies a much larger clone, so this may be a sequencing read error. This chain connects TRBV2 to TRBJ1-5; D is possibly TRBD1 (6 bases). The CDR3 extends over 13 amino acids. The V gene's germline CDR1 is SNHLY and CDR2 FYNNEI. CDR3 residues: CTSSYRVGQPQHF. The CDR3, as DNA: TGTACCAGCAGTTACAGGGTAGGGCAGCCCCAGCATTTT.

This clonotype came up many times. The CDR3 nucleotides are TGCAGTGCTAGGGAGTGGAGCTCCTACGAGCAGTACTTC. This codes for CSAREWSSYEQYF. The chain combines TRBV20-1 with TRBJ2-7, with D hard to call. Germline CDR1 reads DFQATT; CDR2 reads SNEGSKA (reference sequence). V dropped 3 bases and J dropped 0 bases, with 9 bases sitting between them. The CDR3 contains 13 residues.

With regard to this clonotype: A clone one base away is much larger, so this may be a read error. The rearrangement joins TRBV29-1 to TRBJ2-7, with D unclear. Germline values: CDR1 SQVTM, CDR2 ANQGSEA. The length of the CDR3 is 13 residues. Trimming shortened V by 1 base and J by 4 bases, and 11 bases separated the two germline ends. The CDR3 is CSVEVPARYEQYF. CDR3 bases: TGCAGCGTTGAAGTTCCAGCGCGGTACGAGCAGTACTTC.

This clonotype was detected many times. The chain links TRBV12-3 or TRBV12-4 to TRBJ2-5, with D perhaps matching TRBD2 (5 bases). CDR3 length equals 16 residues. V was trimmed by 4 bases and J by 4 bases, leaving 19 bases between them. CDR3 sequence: CASSSPLREFRETQYF. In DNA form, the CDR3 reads TGTGCCAGCAGTTCCCCATTGAGGGAGTTTCGAGAGACCCAGTACTTC.

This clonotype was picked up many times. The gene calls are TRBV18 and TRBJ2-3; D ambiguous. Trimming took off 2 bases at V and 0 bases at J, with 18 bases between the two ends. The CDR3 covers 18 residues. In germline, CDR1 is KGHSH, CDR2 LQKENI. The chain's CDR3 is CASSPRLSLEVSTDTQYF. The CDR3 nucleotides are TGTGCCAGCTCACCAAGGCTGTCCTTAGAAGTCAGCACAGATACGCAGTATTTT.

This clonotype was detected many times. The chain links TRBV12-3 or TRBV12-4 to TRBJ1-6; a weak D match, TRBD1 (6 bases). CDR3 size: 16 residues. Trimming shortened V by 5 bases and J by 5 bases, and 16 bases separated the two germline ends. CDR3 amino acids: CASSPQSGTNNSPLHF. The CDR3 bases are TGTGCCAGCAGTCCCCAATCCGGGACAAATAATTCACCCCTCCACTTT.

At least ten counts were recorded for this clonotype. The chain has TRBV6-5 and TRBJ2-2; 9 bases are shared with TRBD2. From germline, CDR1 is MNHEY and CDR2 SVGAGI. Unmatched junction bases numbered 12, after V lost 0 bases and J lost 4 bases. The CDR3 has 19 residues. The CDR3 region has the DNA TGTGCCAGCAGTTACTCCCCCGTAGCGGGAGCCTCGGGCACCGGGGAGCTGTTTTTT. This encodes CASSYSPVAGASGTGELFF.

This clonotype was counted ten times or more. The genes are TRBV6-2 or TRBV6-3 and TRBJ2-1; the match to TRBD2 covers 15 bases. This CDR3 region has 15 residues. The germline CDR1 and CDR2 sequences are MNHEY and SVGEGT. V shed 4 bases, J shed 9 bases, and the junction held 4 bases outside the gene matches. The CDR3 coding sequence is TGTGCCAGCAGTTCCTGGACTAGCGGGAGGGTTGAGCAGTTCTTC. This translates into CASSSWTSGRVEQFF.

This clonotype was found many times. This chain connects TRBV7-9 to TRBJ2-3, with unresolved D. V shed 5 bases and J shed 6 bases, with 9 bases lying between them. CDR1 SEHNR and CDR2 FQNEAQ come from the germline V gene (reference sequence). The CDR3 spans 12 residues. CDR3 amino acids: CASSDRWDTQYF. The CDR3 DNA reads TGTGCCAGCAGCGACCGGTGGGATACGCAGTATTTT.